One and the same sample provided the 32 T cell receptor beta chains below, sequenced in a study of blood T cell repertoires in COVID-19. Only in-frame clones appear in the TCRdb table, and some are missing; sequencing was by immunoSEQ multiplex PCR. The sample holds about 170,000 clones; about 74% are singletons and the top ten take less than 3%. Sequencing was carried out using peripheral blood. The receptors were gathered from a woman older than 75 with acute or convalescent COVID-19.

The rearrangement uses TRBV30 and TRBJ1-6; TRBD1 is a possible D gene (5 bases). V lost 4 bases, J lost 4 bases, and 11 bases lay in between. Looked up from germline, CDR1 is GTSNPN and CDR2 is SVGIG (reference sequence). The CDR3 is made up of 14 amino acids. CDR3 DNA: TGTGCCTGGAATCGTGGGACTTATAATTCACCCCTCCACTTT. This translates into CAWNRGTYNSPLHF.

The chain combines TRBV19 with TRBJ1-1; 8 bases align to TRBD1. V shed 3 bases and J 1 base; nucleotides not matched to a gene: 7. The germline V gene encodes CDR1 LNHDA and CDR2 SQIVND (reference sequence). The CDR3 is 16 amino acids. CDR3 nucleotides: TGTGCCAGTAGTATGATAGGGACAGGTGAGAACACTGAAGCTTTCTTT. It translates to CASSMIGTGENTEAFF.

The chain combines TRBV29-1 with TRBJ1-2, with 8 nucleotides matching TRBD1. Germline CDR1 reads SQVTM; CDR2 reads ANQGSEA. The CDR3 has 11 amino acids. With V trimmed by 7 bases and J by 6 bases, 4 bases remained unmatched. The DNA of the CDR3 is TGCAGCGCCGGACAGGGAGATGGCTACACCTTC. Amino acids: CSAGQGDGYTF.

The chain has TRBV6-4 and TRBJ1-1, with D possibly TRBD1 on 5 matching bases. V lost 4 bases and J lost 1, with 7 bases in between. This CDR3 is built from 13 residues. Germline V gene lookup returns CDR1 MRHNA and CDR2 SNTAGT. CDR3 sequence: CASSAGGNTEAFF. The CDR3 DNA reads as TGTGCCAGCAGTGCGGGGGGGAACACTGAAGCTTTCTTT.

The rearrangement links TRBV7-7 to TRBJ2-1, with D perhaps matching TRBD2 (5 bases). CDR3 length: 14 amino acids. V was clipped by 0 bases and J by 7 bases, with 10 bases between them. Germline CDR1 SSHAT, CDR2 FNYEAQ (reference sequence). This CDR3 reads CASSLADRGNEQFF. CDR3 nucleotides: TGTGCCAGCAGCTTAGCAGACCGGGGAAATGAGCAGTTCTTC.

This chain uses TRBV28 with TRBJ1-5; D is perhaps TRBD1 (5 bases). The V and J ends lost 7 bases and 1 base respectively, with 14 bases between them. This CDR3 is built from 15 residues. Germline CDR1 and CDR2: MDHEN and SYDVKM. CDR3 DNA: TGTGCCAGCAATTCGGGAGCAGGGAGCAATCAGCCCCAGCATTTT. It encodes CASNSGAGSNQPQHF.

To note about this clone: The sample has other DNA sequences that encode this CDR3 too. The chain links TRBV27 to TRBJ1-1; 7 bases align to TRBD1. From germline, CDR1 is MNHEY and CDR2 SMNVEV (reference sequence). V lost 5 bases to trimming and J lost 3 bases; unmatched junction nucleotides: 3. The CDR3 length is 13 residues. The chain's CDR3 is CASSLTGYTEAFF. The DNA for the CDR3 is TGTGCCAGCAGTCTGACAGGGTACACTGAAGCTTTCTTT.

The chain employs TRBV14 and TRBJ2-3; D might be TRBD2 (6 bases). Germline CDR1 SGHDN, CDR2 FVKESK. CDR3 length: 15 residues. V was trimmed by 4 bases and J by 5 bases, leaving 16 bases between them. The CDR3 bases are TGTGCCAGCAGCCTCGTAACGGGACTGGTAGATACGCAGTATTTT. Protein sequence: CASSLVTGLVDTQYF.

The chain couples TRBV6-6 to TRBJ2-2; TRBD1 is a possible D gene (5 bases). From germline, CDR1 is MNHNY and CDR2 SVGAGI (reference sequence). This CDR3 has 13 residues. V shed 6 bases and J shed 1 base, with 6 bases lying between them. CDR3 nucleotide sequence: TGTGCCAGCAGGACAGAGAACACCGGGGAGCTGTTTTTT. It is translated as CASRTENTGELFF.

This clone was counted between two and nine times. V usage is TRBV7-2 and J usage is TRBJ2-5; D is ambiguous. Germline V gene data show CDR1 as SGHTA and CDR2 as FQGNSA. The CDR3 spans 14 residues. V lost 1 base and J 3 bases, leaving 9 bases between the germline ends. CDR3 sequence: CASSLVSGEETQYF. CDR3 nucleotide sequence: TGTGCCAGCAGCTTAGTGTCCGGTGAAGAGACCCAGTACTTC.

This clone has only a few counts. The CDR3 DNA follows: TGTGCCAGCAGCTTTTTTGCGGTCAATGAGCAGTTCTTC. Translating it yields CASSFFAVNEQFF. The genes are TRBV7-9 and TRBJ2-1; D not resolved. The V end lost 3 bases, the J end lost 6 bases, and 9 bases lay between the germline ends. This CDR3 has 13 amino acids. CDR1 is SEHNR, CDR2 FQNEAQ, per germline (reference sequence).

The chain has TRBV10-1 and TRBJ1-1; 8 nucleotides agree with TRBD1. Germline V lookup: CDR1 WNHNN, CDR2 SYGVQD (reference sequence). This CDR3 region has 13 residues. V shed 7 bases, J shed 2 bases, and the junction held 3 bases outside the gene matches. This CDR3 is CASMGQANTEAFF. CDR3 in DNA: TGCGCCAGCATGGGACAGGCTAACACTGAAGCTTTCTTT.

The genes are TRBV7-2 and TRBJ2-1; 11 bases map to TRBD2. The junction had 8 bases not matched to a gene; V was cut back by 6 bases and J by 7 bases. Germline V gene lookup returns CDR1 SGHTA and CDR2 FQGNSA. The CDR3 is made up of 15 amino acids. CDR3 sequence (DNA): TGTGCCAGCAGTGATAGCGGGAGGGCCCGGAATGAGCAGTTCTTC. Its protein is CASSDSGRARNEQFF.

The chain joins TRBV5-1 to TRBJ2-3; perhaps TRBD1 as D (6 bases). V was trimmed by 4 bases and J by 2 bases, leaving 14 bases between them. The CDR3 contains 15 residues. Germline V gives CDR1 SGHRS, CDR2 YFSETQ. CDR3 sequence (DNA): TGCGCCAGCAGCGGTGGGACACCAAACACAGATACGCAGTATTTT. Amino acids: CASSGGTPNTDTQYF.

The chain links TRBV24-1 to TRBJ1-5; TRBD1 aligns across 8 bases. CDR1 is KGHDR, CDR2 SFDVKD, per germline. The CDR3 sequence is 13 residues long. V dropped 2 bases and J dropped 13; count of bases not matched to a gene: 6. The CDR3 DNA is TGTGCCACCAGTGATTCGGGGGGACAGGCGCAGCATTTT. Translating it yields CATSDSGGQAQHF.

V and J are TRBV7-9 and TRBJ1-6; D possibly corresponds to TRBD1 (5 bases). CDR3 length: 13 residues. V shed 7 bases and J shed 8 bases, with 12 bases lying between them. Germline CDR1 SEHNR, CDR2 FQNEAQ (reference sequence). CDR3 sequence: CASKSLGDSPLHF. CDR3 in DNA: TGTGCCAGCAAGTCTCTAGGGGATTCACCCCTCCACTTT.

This clone was detected only a few times. The chain links TRBV10-3 to TRBJ1-5, with 8 bases identical to TRBD1. CDR1 ENHRY and CDR2 SYGVKD come from the germline V gene. This CDR3 has 13 amino acids. V was pared by 7 bases and J by 6 bases, with 5 bases of the junction left unmatched. DNA for the CDR3: TGTGCCATCAACCAGGGGGCCGGTCAGCCCCAGCATTTT. This sequence encodes CAINQGAGQPQHF.

CDR3 loop: CASSLSGGITDTQYF. The CDR3 coding sequence is TGTGCCAGCTCACTTAGCGGGGGGATCACAGATACGCAGTATTTT. The chain recombines TRBV18 with TRBJ2-3, with TRBD2 identical over 10 bases. Germline V gene lookup returns CDR1 KGHSH and CDR2 LQKENI. V lost 4 bases, J lost 2 bases, and 3 bases stayed unmatched. The CDR3 sequence is 15 residues long.

The genes are TRBV28 and TRBJ1-1, with unresolved D. Trimming cost V 3 bases and J 8 bases, with 10 bases left between them. CDR3 length equals 12 residues. CDR1 is MDHEN, CDR2 SYDVKM, per germline. In DNA form, the CDR3 reads TGTGCCAGCAGTTTTCATGGCAGGGAAGCTTTCTTT. Translating gives CASSFHGREAFF.

The chain has TRBV19 and TRBJ1-3, with 7 bases identical to TRBD1. CDR1 and CDR2 from the germline V gene are LNHDA and SQIVND (reference sequence). CDR3 length: 13 amino acids. J was trimmed by 0 bases and V by 10 bases; bases with no gene match: 3. The CDR3 loop is CATGDSSGNTIYF. The CDR3 DNA is TGTGCCACCGGGGACAGCTCTGGAAACACCATATATTTT.

The CDR3 here is CASSSSTGIVGSGANVLTF. In DNA, the CDR3 is TGTGCCAGCAGTTCCTCGACAGGAATCGTCGGGTCTGGGGCCAACGTCCTGACTTTC. V usage is TRBV7-3 and J usage is TRBJ2-6, with a possible D match to TRBD1 (6 bases). Per germline, CDR1 SGHTA and CDR2 FQGTGA. V dropped 6 bases and J dropped 1 base, with 22 bases sitting between them. The CDR3 is made up of 19 amino acids.

This sequence joins TRBV9 and TRBJ2-1, with D perhaps TRBD2 (5 bases). The germline CDR1 and CDR2 sequences are SGDLS and YYNGEE. V lost 0 bases to trimming and J lost 6 bases, with 10 bases between them. The CDR3 extends over 14 amino acids. CDR3 region: CASSVGPGSNEQFF. The CDR3 nucleotides read TGTGCCAGCAGCGTAGGGCCGGGGAGCAATGAGCAGTTCTTC. Variable domain in full (rest from reference TRBV9 and TRBJ2-1): DSGVTQTPKHLITATGQRVTLRCSPRSGDLSVYWYQQSLDQGLQFLIQYYNGEERAKGNILERFSAQQFPDLHSELNLSSLELGDSALYFCASSVGPGSNEQFFGPGTRLTVL.

In this sample, this clone turned up a few times. The chain recombines TRBV28 with TRBJ1-2; 10 bases agree with TRBD1. The germline V gene encodes CDR1 MDHEN and CDR2 SYDVKM. There are 15 residues in the CDR3. V lost 5 bases to trimming and J lost 4 bases; unmatched junction nucleotides: 7. CDR3 protein: CASSPGTGVGYGYTF. The CDR3 DNA is TGTGCCAGCAGTCCCGGGACAGGGGTCGGCTATGGCTACACCTTC.

This sequence joins TRBV3-1 (or the pseudogene TRBV3-2) and TRBJ1-2; tentatively, D is TRBD1 (5 bases). V was cut by 2 bases and J by 4 bases, with 20 bases left in between. CDR3 length: 17 amino acids. Germline lookup yields CDR1 LGHDT and CDR2 YNNKEL (reference sequence). CDR3 protein: CASSQRAGGAQGYGYTF. The DNA for the CDR3 is TGTGCCAGCAGCCAAAGGGCAGGTGGGGCTCAGGGCTATGGCTACACCTTC.

This clone was seen only once. This CDR3 is CASSSYEEQFF. The CDR3 DNA sequence: TGTGCCAGCAGCTCGTACGAGGAGCAGTTCTTC. The rearrangement links TRBV5-4 to TRBJ2-1; D not resolved. This CDR3 is built from 11 residues. Germline V CDR1 and CDR2: SGHNT, YYREEE (reference sequence). V gave up 3 bases and J gave up 10 bases, with 8 bases separating them.

The rearrangement links TRBV5-1 to TRBJ2-7, with 8 bases fitting TRBD1. CDR3 size: 15 residues. The J segment lost 2 bases and the V segment lost 4 bases, leaving 8 bases of the junction unmatched. Germline CDR1 is SGHRS and CDR2 is YFSETQ. Written as DNA, the CDR3 is TGCGCCAGCAGCCCCCGGACAGGGCCGACCTACGAGCAGTACTTC. Translation gives CASSPRTGPTYEQYF.

The V and J genes are TRBV5-1 and TRBJ2-3; 10 positions agree with TRBD2. Germline trimming cut 4 bases from V and 5 bases from J; bases unmatched to any gene: 16. Per germline, CDR1 SGHRS and CDR2 YFSETQ. The CDR3 totals 18 residues. CDR3 sequence (DNA): TGCGCCAGCAGCGCTGGATCTAGCGGGAGTAACAAGGGAGATACGCAGTATTTT. This gives the protein CASSAGSSGSNKGDTQYF.

This chain connects TRBV11-2 to TRBJ2-1, with D maybe TRBD2 (5 bases). Per the germline V gene, CDR1 is SGHAT and CDR2 is FQNNGV. The CDR3 is 13 amino acids. Trimming left V 3 bases short and J 7 bases short, with 10 bases between. The CDR3 region is CASSFGRRNEQFF. The CDR3 nucleotides read TGTGCCAGCAGCTTTGGCCGGAGGAATGAGCAGTTCTTC.

The V call is TRBV5-4, the J call TRBJ2-3; perhaps TRBD2 as D (5 bases). Trimming shortened V by 0 bases and J by 0 bases, and 14 bases separated the two germline ends. Germline values: CDR1 SGHNT, CDR2 YYREEE (reference sequence). This CDR3 comprises 17 residues. The CDR3 here is CASSLDAVGASTDTQYF. Written as DNA, the CDR3 is TGTGCCAGCAGCTTGGACGCCGTGGGAGCTAGCACAGATACGCAGTATTTT. Looking up the rest from reference TRBV5-4 and TRBJ2-3 gives the full variable domain: ETGVTQSPTHLIKTRGQQVTLRCSSQSGHNTVSWYQQALGQGPQFIFQYYREEENGRGNFPPRFSGLQFPNYSSELNVNALELDDSALYLCASSLDAVGASTDTQYFGPGTRLTVL.

This clone appeared a few times. This chain links TRBV4-2 with TRBJ2-5; TRBD1 aligns across 10 bases. Germline V gene sequence: CDR1 LGHNA, CDR2 YNFKEQ. The CDR3 spans 16 residues. Trimming at V came to 4 bases and at J to 5 bases, leaving 10 bases not matched to a gene. CDR3 loop: CASSRGTGVRGETQYF. As DNA, the CDR3 is TGTGCCAGCAGCCGAGGGACAGGGGTGAGGGGGGAGACCCAGTACTTC.

V usage is TRBV5-1 and J usage is TRBJ2-2; D not resolved. Germline values: CDR1 SGHRS, CDR2 YFSETQ. Trimming pared 2 bases from V and 4 bases from J, leaving 9 bases between. This CDR3 has 14 amino acids. CDR3 in DNA: TGCGCCAGCAGCTTCTTATCCCCCACCGGGGAGCTGTTTTTT. This gives the protein CASSFLSPTGELFF.

The chain recombines TRBV7-8 with TRBJ2-3; possibly TRBD2 for D (5 bases). CDR3 length equals 15 residues. Germline CDR1 and CDR2: SGHVS and FQNEAQ. The V end was cut by 2 bases, the J end by 1 base, with 10 bases between. The CDR3 spells CASSLQLEGTDTQYF. The CDR3 DNA sequence: TGTGCCAGCAGCTTACAACTAGAGGGCACAGATACGCAGTATTTT.